This TCR beta chain was identified in a study of beta chain features in type 1 diabetes. The overall study: Patients and healthy donors were similar in age, gender and cell yields.

A note on this clone: Its antigen is not identified.

The sequenced template was cDNA made from the entire isolated RNA. Read counts averaged roughly 3.7 million for samples of naive, central memory and regulatory T cells. Sequencing was performed with immunoSEQ multiplex PCR; in TCRdb, only in-frame clones are kept and a portion is missing. The sample records 250,000 to 300,000 clones, 14% being singletons. Study-wide points: Significant though moderate, a shortening of TCRB CDR3s appeared in all four CD4+ subsets of Type 1 diabetes patients. High-TCR-expressing cells could be over-represented by cDNA sequencing.

Populations obtained by sorting all exceeded 95% purity. The clonotype comes from a man younger than 40 with type 1 diabetes. The sequenced sample was naive CD4+ T cells from blood.

This chain's CDR3 is CASGRDSSQPQHF. Written as DNA, the CDR3 is TGTGCCAGCGGGCGGGACAGTTCTCAGCCCCAGCATTTT. The chain uses TRBV2 and TRBJ1-5; TRBD1 matches at 7 bases. This CDR3 spans 13 amino acids. The V segment lost 8 bases and the J segment 6 bases; nucleotides outside the gene matches: 7. Germline V gene data show CDR1 as SNHLY and CDR2 as FYNNEI.